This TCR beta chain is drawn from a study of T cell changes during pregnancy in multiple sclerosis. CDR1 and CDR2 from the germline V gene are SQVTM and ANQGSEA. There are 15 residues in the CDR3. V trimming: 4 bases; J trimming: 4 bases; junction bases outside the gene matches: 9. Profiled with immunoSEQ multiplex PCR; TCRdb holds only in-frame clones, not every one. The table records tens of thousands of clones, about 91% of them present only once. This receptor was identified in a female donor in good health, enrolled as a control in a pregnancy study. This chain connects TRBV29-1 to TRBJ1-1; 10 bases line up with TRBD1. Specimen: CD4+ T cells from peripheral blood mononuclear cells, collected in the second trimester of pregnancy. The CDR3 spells CSVVGTGDARTEAFF. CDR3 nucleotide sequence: TGCAGCGTTGTTGGGACAGGGGACGCGCGCACTGAAGCTTTCTTT.